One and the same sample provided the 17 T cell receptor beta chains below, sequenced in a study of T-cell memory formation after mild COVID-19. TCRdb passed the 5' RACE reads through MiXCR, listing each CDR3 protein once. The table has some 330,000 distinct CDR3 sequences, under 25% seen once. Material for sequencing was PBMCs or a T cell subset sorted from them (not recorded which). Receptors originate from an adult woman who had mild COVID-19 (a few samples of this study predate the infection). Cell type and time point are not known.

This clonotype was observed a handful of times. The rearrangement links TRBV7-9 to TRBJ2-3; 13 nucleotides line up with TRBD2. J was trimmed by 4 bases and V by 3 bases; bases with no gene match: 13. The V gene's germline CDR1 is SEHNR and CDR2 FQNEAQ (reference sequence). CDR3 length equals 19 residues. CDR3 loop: CASSFLGLAGEGGPDTQYF. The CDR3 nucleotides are TGTGCCAGCAGCTTCCTCGGACTAGCGGGAGAAGGGGGCCCAGATACGCAGTATTTT.

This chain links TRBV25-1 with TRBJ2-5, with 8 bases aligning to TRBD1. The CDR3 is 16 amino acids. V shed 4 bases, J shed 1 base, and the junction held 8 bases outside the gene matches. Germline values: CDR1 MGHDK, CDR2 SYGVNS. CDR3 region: CASSVPEDRAQETQYF. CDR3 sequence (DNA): TGTGCCAGCAGTGTCCCGGAGGACAGGGCCCAAGAGACCCAGTACTTC.

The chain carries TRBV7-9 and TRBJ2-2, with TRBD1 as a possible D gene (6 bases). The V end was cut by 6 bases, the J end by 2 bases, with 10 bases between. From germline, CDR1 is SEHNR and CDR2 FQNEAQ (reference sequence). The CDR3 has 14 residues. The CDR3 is CASSLQGNTGELFF. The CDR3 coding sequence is TGTGCCAGCAGTCTACAGGGTAACACCGGGGAGCTGTTTTTT.

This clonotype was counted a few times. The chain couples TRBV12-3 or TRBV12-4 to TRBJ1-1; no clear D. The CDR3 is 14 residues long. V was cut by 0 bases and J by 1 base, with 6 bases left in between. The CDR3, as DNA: TGTGCCAGCAGTTTAGCGTACACGAACACTGAAGCTTTCTTT. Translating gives CASSLAYTNTEAFF.

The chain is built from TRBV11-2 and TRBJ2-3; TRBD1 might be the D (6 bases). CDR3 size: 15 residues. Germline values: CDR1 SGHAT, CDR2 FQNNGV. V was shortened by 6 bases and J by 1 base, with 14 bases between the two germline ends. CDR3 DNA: TGTGCCAGCAGTCCATCCTGGGGGCGCACAGATACGCAGTATTTT. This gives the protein CASSPSWGRTDTQYF.

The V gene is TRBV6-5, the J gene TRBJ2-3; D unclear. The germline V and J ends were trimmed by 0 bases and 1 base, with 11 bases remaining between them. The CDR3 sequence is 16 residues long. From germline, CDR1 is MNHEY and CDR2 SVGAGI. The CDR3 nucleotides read TGTGCCAGCAGTTACTCGTCCGGCCCGGGCACAGATACGCAGTATTTT. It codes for CASSYSSGPGTDTQYF.

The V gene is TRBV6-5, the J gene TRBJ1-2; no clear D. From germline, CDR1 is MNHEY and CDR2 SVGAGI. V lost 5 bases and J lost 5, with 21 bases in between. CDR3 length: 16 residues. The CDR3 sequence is CASSPSFRASSYGYTF. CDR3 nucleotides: TGTGCCAGCAGTCCCTCGTTTCGGGCGTCATCATATGGCTACACCTTC.

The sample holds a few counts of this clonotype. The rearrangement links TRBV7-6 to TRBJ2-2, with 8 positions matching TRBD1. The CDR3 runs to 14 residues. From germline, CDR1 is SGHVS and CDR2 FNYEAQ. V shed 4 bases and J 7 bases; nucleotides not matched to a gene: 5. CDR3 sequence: CASSSGQGNGELFF. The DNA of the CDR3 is TGTGCCAGCAGCTCCGGACAGGGTAACGGGGAGCTGTTTTTT.

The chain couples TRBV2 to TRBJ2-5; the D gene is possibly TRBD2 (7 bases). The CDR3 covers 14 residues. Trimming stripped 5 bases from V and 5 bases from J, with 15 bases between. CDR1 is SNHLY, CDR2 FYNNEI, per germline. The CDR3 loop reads CASSIRGAGETQYF. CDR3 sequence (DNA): TGTGCCAGCAGTATTCGGGGGGCAGGGGAGACCCAGTACTTC.

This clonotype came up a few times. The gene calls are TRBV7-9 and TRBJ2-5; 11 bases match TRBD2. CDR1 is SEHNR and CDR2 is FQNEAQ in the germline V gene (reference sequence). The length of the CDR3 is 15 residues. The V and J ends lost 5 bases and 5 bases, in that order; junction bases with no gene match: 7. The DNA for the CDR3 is TGTGCCAGCAGCAGCAATAGCGGGAGGGGCGAGACCCAGTACTTC. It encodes CASSSNSGRGETQYF.

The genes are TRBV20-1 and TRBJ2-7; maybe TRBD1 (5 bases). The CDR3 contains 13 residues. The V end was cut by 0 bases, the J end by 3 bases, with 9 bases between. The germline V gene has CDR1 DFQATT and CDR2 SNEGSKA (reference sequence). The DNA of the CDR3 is TGCAGTGCTAGAGAACAGGTACGCTACGAGCAGTACTTC. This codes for CSAREQVRYEQYF.

CDR3 in amino acids: CATRQQVEEGYTF. CDR3 nucleotide sequence: TGTGCCACAAGACAACAGGTCGAAGAAGGCTACACCTTC. This chain links TRBV10-3 with TRBJ1-2, with D tentatively TRBD1 (5 bases). The CDR3 sequence is 13 residues long. Germline V gene data show CDR1 as ENHRY and CDR2 as SYGVKD. Trimming stripped 10 bases from V and 8 bases from J, with 20 bases between.

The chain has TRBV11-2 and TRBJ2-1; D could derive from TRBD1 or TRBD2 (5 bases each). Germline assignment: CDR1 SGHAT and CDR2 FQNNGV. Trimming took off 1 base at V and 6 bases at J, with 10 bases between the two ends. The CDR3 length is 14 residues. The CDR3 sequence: CASSLVRGANEQFF. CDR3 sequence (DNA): TGTGCCAGCAGCTTAGTAAGGGGAGCCAATGAGCAGTTCTTC.

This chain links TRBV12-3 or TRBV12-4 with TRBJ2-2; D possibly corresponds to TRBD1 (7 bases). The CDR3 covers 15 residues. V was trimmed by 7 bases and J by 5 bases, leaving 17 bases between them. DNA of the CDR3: TGTGCCAGCACCGTGACAGGGAGGTTGACCGGGGAGCTGTTTTTT. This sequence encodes CASTVTGRLTGELFF.

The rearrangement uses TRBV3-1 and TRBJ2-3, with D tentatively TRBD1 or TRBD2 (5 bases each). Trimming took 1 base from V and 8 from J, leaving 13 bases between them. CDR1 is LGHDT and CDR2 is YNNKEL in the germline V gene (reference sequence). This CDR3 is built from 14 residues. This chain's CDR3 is CASSQGPLGGTQYF. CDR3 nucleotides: TGTGCCAGCAGCCAAGGGCCCCTTGGGGGTACGCAGTATTTT.

In nucleotides, the CDR3 is TGTGCCAGCGGGGCAGGGGACACCGGGGAGCTGTTTTTT. Protein sequence: CASGAGDTGELFF. The V call is TRBV6-4, the J call TRBJ2-2; D perhaps matches TRBD1 (6 bases). The V end was cut by 8 bases, the J end by 3 bases, with 10 bases between. Germline CDR1 is MRHNA and CDR2 is SNTAGT. The CDR3 has 13 amino acids.

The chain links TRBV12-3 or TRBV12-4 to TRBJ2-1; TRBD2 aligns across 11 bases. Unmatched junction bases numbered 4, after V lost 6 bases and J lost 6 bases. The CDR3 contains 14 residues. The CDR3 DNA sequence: TGTGCCAGCAGGACTAGCGGGGCACTCAATGAGCAGTTCTTC. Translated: CASRTSGALNEQFF.